The 10 T cell receptor beta chains listed next were all sequenced from one sample in a study of blood T cell repertoires in COVID-19. Produced via immunoSEQ multiplex PCR; TCRdb's table is partial and in-frame only. The table records roughly 100,000 clones, 87% of them present only once. The specimen was peripheral blood. The receptors here all came from a woman aged 45 to 65 with COVID-19, enrolled during active disease.

The sample holds a few counts of this clone. The chain employs TRBV2 and TRBJ1-4; 7 bases are shared with TRBD1. Germline lookup yields CDR1 SNHLY and CDR2 FYNNEI. V lost 5 bases, J lost 8 bases, and 8 bases stayed unmatched. This CDR3 contains 14 residues. The CDR3 DNA sequence: TGTGCCAGCAGTACCCGGACAGGATACGAAAAACTGTTTTTT. Its protein product is CASSTRTGYEKLFF.

This clone showed up just a few times. The V call is TRBV7-2, the J call TRBJ2-5; no clear D. The length of the CDR3 is 14 residues. CDR1 and CDR2 from the germline V gene are SGHTA and FQGNSA. V was trimmed by 5 bases and J by 0 bases, leaving 10 bases between them. The CDR3 reads CASSTYRDQETQYF. The CDR3 coding sequence is TGTGCCAGCAGCACCTACCGGGACCAAGAGACCCAGTACTTC.

The chain combines TRBV29-1 with TRBJ2-1, with a possible D match to TRBD1 (5 bases). The germline V gene has CDR1 SQVTM and CDR2 ANQGSEA. Trimming stripped 6 bases from V and 6 bases from J, with 15 bases between. The CDR3 has 13 amino acids. The CDR3 region is CSVLAGWANEQFF. The CDR3 DNA reads TGCAGCGTGTTGGCAGGGTGGGCCAATGAGCAGTTCTTC.

The chain has TRBV28 and TRBJ2-5, with D possibly matching TRBD2 (7 bases). Between the trimmed V and J ends, which lost 6 bases and 5 bases, there was a span of 16 bases. Germline V CDR1 and CDR2: MDHEN, SYDVKM. The CDR3 runs 14 residues. The DNA of the CDR3 is TGTGCCAGCAGCAATGGAGGGAGGGGGGAGACCCAGTACTTC. Amino acid sequence: CASSNGGRGETQYF.

V gene TRBV10-2 combines with J gene TRBJ1-2, with 10 bases fitting TRBD1. Unmatched junction bases numbered 4, after V lost 4 bases and J lost 8 bases. The germline V gene has CDR1 WSHSY and CDR2 SAAADI. The CDR3 runs 13 residues. The DNA for the CDR3 is TGCGCCAGCAGTGGACAGGGGGCGGGCGGCTACACCTTC. It yields the protein CASSGQGAGGYTF.

This clone was recorded a few times. The gene calls are TRBV4-1 and TRBJ1-2, with a tentative D call TRBD1 (5 bases). The ends were cut back, 2 bases at V and 3 bases at J, with 10 bases in the middle. Looked up from germline, CDR1 is MGHRA and CDR2 is YSYEKL. The CDR3 length is 14 residues. CDR3 protein: CASSQTQGDYGYTF. The CDR3 region has the DNA TGCGCCAGCAGCCAAACTCAGGGTGACTATGGCTACACCTTC.

J is TRBJ1-5 and V is TRBV24-1; TRBD1 is a possible D gene (6 bases). Germline loops: CDR1 KGHDR, CDR2 SFDVKD. V was cut by 5 bases and J by 6 bases, with 13 bases left in between. The CDR3 sequence is 14 residues long. CDR3 DNA sequence: TGTGCCACCAGTGGCACAGGGTTAGGTCAGCCCCAGCATTTT. As protein: CATSGTGLGQPQHF.

This clone was counted only a few times. This chain links TRBV5-1 with TRBJ1-5; 7 bases map to TRBD1. Germline lookup yields CDR1 SGHRS and CDR2 YFSETQ. V lost 4 bases to trimming and J lost 3 bases; unmatched junction nucleotides: 4. The CDR3 loop spans 14 amino acids. The CDR3 sequence is CASSAGQPNQPQHF. In DNA form, the CDR3 reads TGCGCCAGCAGCGCGGGACAGCCCAATCAGCCCCAGCATTTT.

In this sample, this clone turned up once. V is TRBV3-1 (or the pseudogene TRBV3-2) and J is TRBJ1-5; a possible D gene is TRBD1 (6 bases). The V gene's germline CDR1 is LGHDT and CDR2 YNNKEL (reference sequence). The length of the CDR3 is 15 residues. Trimming removed 4 bases from V and 0 bases from J, with 10 bases in between. CDR3 loop: CASSPRTDSNQPQHF. The CDR3 DNA reads TGTGCCAGCAGCCCCCGGACAGATAGCAATCAGCCCCAGCATTTT.

J is TRBJ2-2 and V is TRBV4-1, with no clear D. From germline, CDR1 is MGHRA and CDR2 YSYEKL. V dropped 1 base and J dropped 4 bases, with 13 bases sitting between them. CDR3 length equals 16 residues. The CDR3 DNA reads TGCGCCAGCAGCCAAGTTGCCCACTTATCCACCGGGGAGCTGTTTTTT. Translating gives CASSQVAHLSTGELFF.